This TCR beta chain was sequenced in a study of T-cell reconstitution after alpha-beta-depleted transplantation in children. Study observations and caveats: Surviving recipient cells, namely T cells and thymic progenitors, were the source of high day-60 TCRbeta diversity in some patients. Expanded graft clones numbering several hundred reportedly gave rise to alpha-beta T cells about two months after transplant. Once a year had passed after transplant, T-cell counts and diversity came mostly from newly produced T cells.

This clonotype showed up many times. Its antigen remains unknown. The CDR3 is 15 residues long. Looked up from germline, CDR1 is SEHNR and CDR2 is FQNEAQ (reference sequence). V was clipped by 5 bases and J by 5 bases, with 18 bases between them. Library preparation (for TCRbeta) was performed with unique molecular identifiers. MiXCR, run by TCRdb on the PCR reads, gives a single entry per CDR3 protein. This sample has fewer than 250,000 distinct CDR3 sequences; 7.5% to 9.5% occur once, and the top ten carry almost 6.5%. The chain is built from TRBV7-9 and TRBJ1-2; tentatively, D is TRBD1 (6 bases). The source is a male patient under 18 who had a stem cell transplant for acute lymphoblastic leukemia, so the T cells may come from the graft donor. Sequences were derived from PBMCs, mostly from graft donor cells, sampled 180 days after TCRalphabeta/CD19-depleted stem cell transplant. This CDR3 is CASSLTLNREYGYTF. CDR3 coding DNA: TGTGCCAGCAGCCTAACCCTCAACAGGGAGTATGGCTACACCTTC.